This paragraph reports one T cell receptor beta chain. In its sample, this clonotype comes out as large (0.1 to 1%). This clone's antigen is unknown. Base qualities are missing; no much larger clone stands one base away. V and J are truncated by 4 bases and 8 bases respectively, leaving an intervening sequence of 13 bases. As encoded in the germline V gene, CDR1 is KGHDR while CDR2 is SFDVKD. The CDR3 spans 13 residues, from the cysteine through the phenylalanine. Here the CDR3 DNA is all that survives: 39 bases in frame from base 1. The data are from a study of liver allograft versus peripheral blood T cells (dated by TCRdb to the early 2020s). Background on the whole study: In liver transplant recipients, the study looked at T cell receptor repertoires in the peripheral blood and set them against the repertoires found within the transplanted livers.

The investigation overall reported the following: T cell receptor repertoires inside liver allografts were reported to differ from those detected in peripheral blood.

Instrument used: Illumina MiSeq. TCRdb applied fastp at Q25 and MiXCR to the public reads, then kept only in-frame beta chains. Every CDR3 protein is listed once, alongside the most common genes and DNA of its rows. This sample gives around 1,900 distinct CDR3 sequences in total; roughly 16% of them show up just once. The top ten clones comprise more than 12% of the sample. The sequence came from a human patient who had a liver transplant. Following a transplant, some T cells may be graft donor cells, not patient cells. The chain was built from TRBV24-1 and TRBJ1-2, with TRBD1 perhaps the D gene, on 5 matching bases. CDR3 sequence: CATSERSWGGYTF. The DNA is TGTGCCACCAGTGAGCGATCATGGGGGGGCTACACCTTC.